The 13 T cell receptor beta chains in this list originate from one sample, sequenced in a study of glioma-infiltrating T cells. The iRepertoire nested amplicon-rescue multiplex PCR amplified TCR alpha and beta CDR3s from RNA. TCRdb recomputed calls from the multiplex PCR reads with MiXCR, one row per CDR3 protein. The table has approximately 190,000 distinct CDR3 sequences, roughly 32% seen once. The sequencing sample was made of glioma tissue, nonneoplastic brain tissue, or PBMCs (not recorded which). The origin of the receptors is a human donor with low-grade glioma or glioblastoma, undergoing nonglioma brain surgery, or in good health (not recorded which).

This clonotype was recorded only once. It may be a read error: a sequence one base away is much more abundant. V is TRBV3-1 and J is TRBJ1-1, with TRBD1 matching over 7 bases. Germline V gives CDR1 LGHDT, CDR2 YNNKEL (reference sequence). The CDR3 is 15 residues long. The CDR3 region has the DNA TGTGCCAGCAGCCAAGGAGGGGGCGGGCACACTGAAGCTTCCTTT. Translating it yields CASSQGGGGHTEASF.

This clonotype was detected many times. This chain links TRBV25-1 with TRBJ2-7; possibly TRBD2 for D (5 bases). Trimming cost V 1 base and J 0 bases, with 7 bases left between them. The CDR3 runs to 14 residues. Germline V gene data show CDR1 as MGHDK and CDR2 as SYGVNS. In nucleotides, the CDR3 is TGTGCCAGCAGTGAATCGGGGTACTCCTACGAGCAGTACTTC. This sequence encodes CASSESGYSYEQYF.

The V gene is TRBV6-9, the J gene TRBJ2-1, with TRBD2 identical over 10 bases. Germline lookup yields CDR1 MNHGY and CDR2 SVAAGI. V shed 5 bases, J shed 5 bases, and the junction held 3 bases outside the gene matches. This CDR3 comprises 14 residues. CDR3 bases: TGTGCCAGCAGTCCAGCGGGAGGGGACAATGAGCAGTTCTTC. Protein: CASSPAGGDNEQFF.

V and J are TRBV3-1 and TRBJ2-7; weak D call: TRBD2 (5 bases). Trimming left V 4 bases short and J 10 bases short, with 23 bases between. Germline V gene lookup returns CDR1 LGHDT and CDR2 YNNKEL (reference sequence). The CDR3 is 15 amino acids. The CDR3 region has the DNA TGTGCCAGCAGCCCCGACGGACTCGGCGGAGTAGATCAGTACTTC. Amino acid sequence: CASSPDGLGGVDQYF.

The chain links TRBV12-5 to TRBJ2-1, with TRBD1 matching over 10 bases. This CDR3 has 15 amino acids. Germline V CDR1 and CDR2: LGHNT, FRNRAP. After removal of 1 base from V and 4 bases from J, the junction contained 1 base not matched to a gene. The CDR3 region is CASGLGQGAYNEQFF. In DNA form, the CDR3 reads TGTGCTAGTGGTTTGGGACAGGGGGCGTACAATGAGCAGTTCTTC.

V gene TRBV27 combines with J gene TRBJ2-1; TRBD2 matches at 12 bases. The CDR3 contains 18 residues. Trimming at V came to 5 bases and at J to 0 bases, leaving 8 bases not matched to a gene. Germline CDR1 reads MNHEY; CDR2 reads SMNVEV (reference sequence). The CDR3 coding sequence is TGTGCCAGCAGTCGCGGACTAGCGGGATTCCGCTCCTACAATGAGCAGTTCTTC. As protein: CASSRGLAGFRSYNEQFF.

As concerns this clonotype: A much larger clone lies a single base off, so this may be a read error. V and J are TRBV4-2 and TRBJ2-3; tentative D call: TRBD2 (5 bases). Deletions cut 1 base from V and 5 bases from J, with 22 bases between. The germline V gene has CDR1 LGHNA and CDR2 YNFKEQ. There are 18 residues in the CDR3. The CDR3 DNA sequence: TGTGCCAGCAGCCAAGGCGAGGGAATCCCGCCACGGAAAGATACGCAGTATTTT. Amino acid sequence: CASSQGEGIPPRKDTQYF.

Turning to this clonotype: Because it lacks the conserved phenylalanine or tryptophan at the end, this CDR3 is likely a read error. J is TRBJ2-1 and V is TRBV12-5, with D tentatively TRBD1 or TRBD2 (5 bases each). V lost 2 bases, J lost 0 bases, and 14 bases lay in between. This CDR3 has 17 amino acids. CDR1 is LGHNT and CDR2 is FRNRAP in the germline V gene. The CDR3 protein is CASGLIPGQSSYNEQFL. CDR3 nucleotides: TGTGCTAGTGGTTTGATACCGGGGCAGAGCTCCTACAATGAGCAGTTCTTA.

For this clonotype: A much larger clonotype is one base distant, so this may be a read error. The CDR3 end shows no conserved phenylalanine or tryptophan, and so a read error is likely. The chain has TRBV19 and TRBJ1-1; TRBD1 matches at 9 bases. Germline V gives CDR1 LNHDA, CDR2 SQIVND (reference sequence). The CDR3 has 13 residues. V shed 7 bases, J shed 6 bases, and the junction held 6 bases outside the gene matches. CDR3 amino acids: CASTGQGTAEAFL. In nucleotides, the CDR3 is TGTGCCAGTACCGGACAGGGGACCGCTGAAGCTTTCCTT.

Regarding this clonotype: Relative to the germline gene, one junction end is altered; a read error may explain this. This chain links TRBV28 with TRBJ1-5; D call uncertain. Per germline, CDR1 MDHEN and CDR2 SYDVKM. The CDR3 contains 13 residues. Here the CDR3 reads CASSLLPCQHQHF. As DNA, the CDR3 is TGTGCCAGCAGTTTATTACCCTGCCAGCACCAGCATTTT.

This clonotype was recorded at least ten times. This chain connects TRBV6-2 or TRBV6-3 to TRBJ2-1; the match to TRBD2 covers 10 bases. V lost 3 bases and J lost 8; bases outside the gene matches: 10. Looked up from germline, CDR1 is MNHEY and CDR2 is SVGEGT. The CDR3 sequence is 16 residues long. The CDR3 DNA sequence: TGTGCCAGCAGTTATTCTAGCGGGAGTAGTGTCTATGAGCAGTTCTTC. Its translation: CASSYSSGSSVYEQFF.

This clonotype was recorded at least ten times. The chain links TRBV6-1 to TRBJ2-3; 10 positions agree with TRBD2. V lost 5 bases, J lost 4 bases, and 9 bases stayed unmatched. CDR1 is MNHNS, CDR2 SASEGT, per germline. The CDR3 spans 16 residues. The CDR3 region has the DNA TGTGCCAGCAGTTCATCCAGCGGGAGGGCCTCAGATACGCAGTATTTT. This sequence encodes CASSSSSGRASDTQYF.

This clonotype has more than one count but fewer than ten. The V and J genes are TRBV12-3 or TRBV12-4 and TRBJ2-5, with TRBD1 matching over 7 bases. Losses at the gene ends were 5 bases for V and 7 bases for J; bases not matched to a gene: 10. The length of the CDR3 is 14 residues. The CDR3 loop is CASSPTGVEGTQYF. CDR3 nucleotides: TGTGCCAGCAGTCCTACAGGGGTTGAAGGGACCCAGTACTTC.